A selection of T cell receptor beta chains follows, all from one sample in a study of blood T cell repertoires in COVID-19. Sequenced by immunoSEQ multiplex PCR; TCRdb stores in-frame clones only, minus some. Of fewer than 400,000 clones listed, around 90% were seen once; the top ten hold about 9.8%. Sequenced input: PBMCs or T cells enriched from blood (not recorded which). These receptors all come from a young woman who had recovered from COVID-19. Each CDR3 is given with its conserved first and last residue. Fields, in order: D gene, J gene, V gene, clone size, CDR3 DNA, CDR3 protein. A D gene is named only where the DNA matches it firmly. Size values are once, few and many counts, or a class for expanded clones, and some rows have none.

NA	TRBJ1-3	TRBV5-1	once	TGCGCCAGCAGTTGGGGGCGGCACTCTGGAAACACCATATATTTT	CASSWGRHSGNTIYF
TRBD2	TRBJ2-7	TRBV7-2	NA	TGTGCCAGCAGCTTAGATAGCGGGAGGGTCTACGAGCAGTACTTC	CASSLDSGRVYEQYF
TRBD2	TRBJ2-1	TRBV9	NA	TGTGCCAGCAGCGGGACTAGCGGGAGGTACAATGAGCAGTTCTTC	CASSGTSGRYNEQFF
NA	TRBJ2-1	TRBV14	NA	TGTGCCAGCAGTGTCAATCATGAGCAGTTCTTC	CASSVNHEQFF
NA	TRBJ2-7	TRBV2	NA	TGTGCCAGCACCCCGGACAGCGTAAGGAGCTACGAGCAGTACTTC	CASTPDSVRSYEQYF
NA	TRBJ1-4	TRBV28	NA	TGTGCCAGCAGGATACAGGGAGATGAAAAACTGTTTTTT	CASRIQGDEKLFF
NA	TRBJ2-1	TRBV12-3/TRBV12-4	NA	TGTGCCAGCAGTTTTGTAGTAAACAATGAGCAGTTCTTC	CASSFVVNNEQFF
NA	TRBJ1-6	TRBV28	NA	TGTGCCAGCAGTTTAATGCAGAGGAATTCACCCCTCCACTTT	CASSLMQRNSPLHF
NA	TRBJ2-7	TRBV5-4	NA	TGTGCCAGCAGCCCGGAGGTCGGATCCTACGAGCAGTACTTC	CASSPEVGSYEQYF
NA	TRBJ1-1	TRBV2	NA	TGTGCCAGCAGTGATGAAAGGAGCACTGAAGCTTTCTTT	CASSDERSTEAFF
NA	TRBJ1-1	TRBV10-3	NA	TGTGCCATCAGTGAGACAGGTCGGACTGAAGCTTTCTTT	CAISETGRTEAFF
NA	TRBJ2-5	TRBV9	NA	TGTGCCAGCAGCGGACGGACAGCGGTACAAGAGACCCAGTACTTC	CASSGRTAVQETQYF
TRBD1	TRBJ1-5	TRBV18	NA	TGTGCCAGCTCACCAATGAGCGGCCAGGGGGGCAATCAGCCCCAGCATTTT	CASSPMSGQGGNQPQHF
NA	TRBJ2-7	TRBV6-2/TRBV6-3	NA	TGTGCCAGCAGTCAGGTGACGCCCTACGAGCAGTACTTC	CASSQVTPYEQYF
TRBD1	TRBJ1-2	TRBV18	NA	TGTGCCAGCTCACCCACAGGGGATTTAAACTATGGCTACACCTTC	CASSPTGDLNYGYTF
TRBD2	TRBJ2-7	TRBV28	NA	TGTGCCAGCAGTCTGCGGCCTCGGTACCTCACTAGCGGGAGCTCCTACGAGCAGTACTTC	CASSLRPRYLTSGSSYEQYF
NA	TRBJ2-5	TRBV7-8	NA	TGTGCCAGCAGCTCCAAGAGGTGGACAGAAGAGACCCAGTACTTC	CASSSKRWTEETQYF
TRBD2	TRBJ2-5	TRBV4-3	NA	TGCGCCAGCAGCCAAGATAGCGGGAGGTTCCAAGAGACCCAGTACTTC	CASSQDSGRFQETQYF
NA	TRBJ2-2	TRBV12-3/TRBV12-4	NA	TGTGCCAGCAGTCCTTCTCTTATTGGGGAGCTGTTTTTT	CASSPSLIGELFF
NA	TRBJ2-3	TRBV7-2	NA	TGTGCCAGCAGCTTCCGCGCGGGGTCAACAGATACGCAGTATTTT	CASSFRAGSTDTQYF
NA	TRBJ2-3	TRBV6-1	NA	TGTGCCAGCAGTGAAGGGTGGACTGCTAGCACAGATACGCAGTATTTT	CASSEGWTASTDTQYF
TRBD1	TRBJ1-1	TRBV28	NA	TGTGCCAGCAGTACTGCCTCGGGACAGGGAGACACTGAAGCTTTCTTT	CASSTASGQGDTEAFF
NA	TRBJ2-7	TRBV6-5	NA	TGTGCCAGCAGACCCCCGGGCAGGGCATCCTACGAGCAGTACTTC	CASRPPGRASYEQYF
NA	TRBJ1-2	TRBV12-3/TRBV12-4	NA	TGTGCCAGCAGTATACAGGGTCAGGGCTACACCTTC	CASSIQGQGYTF
NA	TRBJ2-5	TRBV14	NA	TGTGCCAGCAGCCAAGGCAGTCAAGAGACCCAGTACTTC	CASSQGSQETQYF
NA	TRBJ1-4	TRBV7-2	NA	TGTGCCAGCAGCCCCTCGGGGGGTAATGAAAAACTGTTTTTT	CASSPSGGNEKLFF
NA	TRBJ2-5	TRBV25-1	NA	TGTGCCAGCATGCCTAGCTCGGGGGAAGAGACCCAGTACTTC	CASMPSSGEETQYF
NA	TRBJ1-1	TRBV29-1	NA	TGCAGCGTAGGAATACCAGGGAGGACCACTGAAGCTTTCTTT	CSVGIPGRTTEAFF
NA	TRBJ2-7	TRBV6-5	NA	TGTGCCAGCAGTACTCAAACCTACGAGCAGTACTTC	CASSTQTYEQYF
NA	TRBJ2-7	TRBV5-6	NA	TGTGCCAGCAGCTTGGATATAGGCGGCTCCTACGAGCAGTACTTC	CASSLDIGGSYEQYF
NA	TRBJ1-4	TRBV4-1	few	TGCGCCAGCAGCCTTCCCGGGGCAACTAATGAAAAACTGTTTTTT	CASSLPGATNEKLFF